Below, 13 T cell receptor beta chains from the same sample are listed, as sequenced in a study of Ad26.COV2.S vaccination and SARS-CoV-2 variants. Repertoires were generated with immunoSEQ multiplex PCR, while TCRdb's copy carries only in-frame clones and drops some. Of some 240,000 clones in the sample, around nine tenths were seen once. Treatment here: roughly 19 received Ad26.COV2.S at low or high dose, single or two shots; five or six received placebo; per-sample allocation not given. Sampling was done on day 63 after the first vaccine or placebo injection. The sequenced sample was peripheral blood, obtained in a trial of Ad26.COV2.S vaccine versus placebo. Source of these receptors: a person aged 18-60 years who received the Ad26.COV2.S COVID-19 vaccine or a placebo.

The CDR3, as DNA: TGTGCCAGCAGCGTAGATAGGGGAACTATCGAGCAGTTCTTC. Translated: CASSVDRGTIEQFF. The chain couples TRBV7-3 to TRBJ2-1; a possible D gene is TRBD1 (5 bases). Trimming took off 5 bases at V and 10 bases at J, with 18 bases between the two ends. This CDR3 is 14 amino acids long. Germline CDR1 reads SGHTA; CDR2 reads FQGTGA.

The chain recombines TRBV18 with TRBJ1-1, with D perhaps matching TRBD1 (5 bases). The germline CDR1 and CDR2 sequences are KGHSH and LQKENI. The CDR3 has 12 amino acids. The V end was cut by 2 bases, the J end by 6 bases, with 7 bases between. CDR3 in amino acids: CASSPVGAEAFF. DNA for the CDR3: TGTGCCAGCTCACCAGTGGGGGCTGAAGCTTTCTTT.

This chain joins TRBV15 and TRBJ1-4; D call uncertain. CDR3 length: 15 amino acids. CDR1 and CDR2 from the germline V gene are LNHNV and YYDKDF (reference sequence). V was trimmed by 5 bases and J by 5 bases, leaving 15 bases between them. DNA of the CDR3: TGTGCCACCAGCGGGAGAGGGAGGGCGAATGAAAAACTGTTTTTT. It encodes CATSGRGRANEKLFF.

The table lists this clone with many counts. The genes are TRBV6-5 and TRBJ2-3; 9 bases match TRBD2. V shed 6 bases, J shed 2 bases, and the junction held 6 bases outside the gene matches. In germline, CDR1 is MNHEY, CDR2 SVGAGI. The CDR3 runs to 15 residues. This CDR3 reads CASRRLAEHTDTQYF. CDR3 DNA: TGTGCCAGCAGGAGACTAGCGGAGCACACAGATACGCAGTATTTT.

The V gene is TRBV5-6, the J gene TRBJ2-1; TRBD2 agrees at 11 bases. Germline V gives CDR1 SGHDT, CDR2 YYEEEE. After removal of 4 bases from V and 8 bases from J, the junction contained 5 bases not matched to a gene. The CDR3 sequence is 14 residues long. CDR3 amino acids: CASSPGLAGDEQFF. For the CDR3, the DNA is TGTGCCAGCAGCCCCGGACTAGCGGGTGATGAGCAGTTCTTC.

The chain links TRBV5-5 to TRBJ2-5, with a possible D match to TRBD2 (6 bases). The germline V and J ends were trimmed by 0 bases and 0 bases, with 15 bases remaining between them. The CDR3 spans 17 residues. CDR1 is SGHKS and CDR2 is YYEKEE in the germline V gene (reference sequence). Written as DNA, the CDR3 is TGTGCCAGCAGCTTGGGGGGTAGCGGAATGTACCAAGAGACCCAGTACTTC. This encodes CASSLGGSGMYQETQYF.

CDR3 in amino acids: CASSQWGGPSNEQFF. The CDR3 nucleotides read TGTGCCAGCAGCCAATGGGGAGGGCCCTCGAATGAGCAGTTCTTC. The rearrangement links TRBV14 to TRBJ2-1; TRBD2 agrees at 7 bases. The CDR3 has 15 amino acids. The germline V gene encodes CDR1 SGHDN and CDR2 FVKESK. J lost 7 bases, V lost 2 bases, and 8 bases had no gene match.

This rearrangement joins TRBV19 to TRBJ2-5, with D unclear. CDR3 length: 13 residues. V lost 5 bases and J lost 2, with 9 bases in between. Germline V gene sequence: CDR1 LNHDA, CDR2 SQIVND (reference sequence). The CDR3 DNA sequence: TGTGCCAGTAGTCGAGGCAGACAAGAGACCCAGTACTTC. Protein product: CASSRGRQETQYF.

DNA of the CDR3: TGTGCCAGCTCACCAGGGGGACAAACCTACGAGCAGTACTTC. Amino acids: CASSPGGQTYEQYF. This chain connects TRBV18 to TRBJ2-7, with D possibly being TRBD1 (6 bases). Deletions cut 2 bases from V and 2 bases from J, with 10 bases between. This CDR3 is built from 14 residues. Germline V gene data show CDR1 as KGHSH and CDR2 as LQKENI. Together with reference TRBV18 and TRBJ2-7, the CDR3 gives the full variable domain: NAGVMQNPRHLVRRRGQEARLRCSPMKGHSHVYWYRQLPEEGLKFMVYLQKENIIDESGMPKERFSAEFPKEGPSILRIQQVVRGDSAAYFCASSPGGQTYEQYFGPGTRLTVT.

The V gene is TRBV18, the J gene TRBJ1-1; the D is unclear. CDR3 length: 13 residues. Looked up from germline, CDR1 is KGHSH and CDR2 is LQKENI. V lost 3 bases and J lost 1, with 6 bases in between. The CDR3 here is CASSPVRNTEAFF. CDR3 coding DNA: TGTGCCAGCTCACCTGTCCGGAACACTGAAGCTTTCTTT.

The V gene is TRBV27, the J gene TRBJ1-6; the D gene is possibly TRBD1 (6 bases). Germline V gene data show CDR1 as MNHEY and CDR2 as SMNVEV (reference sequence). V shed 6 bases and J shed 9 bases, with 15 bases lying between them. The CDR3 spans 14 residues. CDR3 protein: CASRSGAVRSPLHF. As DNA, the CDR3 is TGTGCCAGCAGATCAGGGGCTGTACGTTCACCCCTCCACTTT.

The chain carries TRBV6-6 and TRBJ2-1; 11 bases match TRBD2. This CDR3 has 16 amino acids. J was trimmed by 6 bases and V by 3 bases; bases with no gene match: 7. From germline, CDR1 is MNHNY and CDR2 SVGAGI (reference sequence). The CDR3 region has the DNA TGTGCCAGCAGTTATTTTGCGACTAGCGGGATCAATGAGCAGTTCTTC. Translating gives CASSYFATSGINEQFF.

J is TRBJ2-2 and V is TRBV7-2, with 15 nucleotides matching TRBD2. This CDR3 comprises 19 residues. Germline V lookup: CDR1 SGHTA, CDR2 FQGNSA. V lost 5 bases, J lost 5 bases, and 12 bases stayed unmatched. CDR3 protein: CASSPPTGLAGGPTGELFF. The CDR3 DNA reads TGTGCCAGCAGCCCCCCAACAGGACTAGCGGGAGGGCCGACCGGGGAGCTGTTTTTT.